Detailed here is one TCR beta chain. The antigen it binds to is not known. The sample holds no much larger clone one base away, and base qualities are not on file. TCR alpha and beta CDR3 regions were amplified with the iRepertoire nested amplicon-rescue multiplex PCR (arm-PCR) platform from RNA. The input for one-step reverse transcription and amplification was roughly 90-450 ng of either tissue mRNA or PBMC total RNA. After bead purification, a secondary multiplex PCR added Illumina adapters, and libraries were gel-purified between 200 and 400 bp. The libraries contained internal 6-nucleotide barcodes that were used for demultiplexing. Libraries were sequenced on an Illumina MiSeq with 2x220 or 2x250 nucleotide paired-end reads. On the study's bioinformatics: Paired reads were merged using FLASH 1.2.11 and aligned with BWA-MEM to the GRCh37 human genome, and TRA and TRB reads were then extracted. V and J assignment used an IMGT-derived reference of cassette sequences and CDR3 motifs that included pseudogenes. Reads were translated in three frames, and productive CDR3s were defined by a C…FGXG motif without stop codons. A clonotype was defined as a unique combination of a V-J cassette pair and a CDR3 amino acid sequence. Hamming distance filtering was applied to reads, with thresholds set by the sequence error rate of each sample in mapped regions. The public sequencing data were trimmed at Q25 with fastp and processed into clonotypes with MiXCR by TCRdb, which kept only in-frame beta chains. Rows merge per CDR3 protein into single entries with the most common DNA and genes. The V and J calls, along with clone size, are taken from TCRdb and not from the paper's own processing. This sample has around 350,000 distinct CDR3 sequences in its table, and approximately 42% of those were observed once. The ten largest clones add up to around 11% of the sample.

This sample is part of a study of glioma-infiltrating T cells (dated by TCRdb to about 2016). About the investigation overall: The low-grade gliomas were WHO grade II oligodendrogliomas or astrocytomas, while the glioblastomas were WHO grade IV tumors sampled at initial diagnosis rather than at recurrent diagnosis. Before surgery, glioma patients were given dexamethasone for six or fewer days. The sequencing target for blood libraries was roughly 4.5- to 11-fold coverage of 950,000 to 1,000,000 peripheral T cells. The study sequenced TCR alpha- and beta-chain repertoires from glioma tissue, from non-neoplastic brain tissue and from matched peripheral blood mononuclear cells. Each tissue-infiltrating repertoire was compared with the same patient's peripheral blood repertoire to measure divergence between tissue and blood T-cell populations. Three low-grade glioma patients, several primary glioblastoma patients, and three non-glioma patients who contributed non-neoplastic brain tissue made up the paired cohort.

Broad study findings and their caveats: Patients with low tissue-blood divergence were marked by a signature set of shared blood CDR3 motifs, and that set was depleted in highly divergent patients. Group comparisons rested on small numbers: three non-neoplastic, three low-grade glioma and 7 or 8 glioblastoma patients. Very few CDR3 sequences were shared between tissue and blood, attributed to high CDR3 diversity and limited sampling. VJ-independent divergence between tissue and blood was below expectation in non-neoplastic patients but above expectation in all gliomas, especially low-grade gliomas.

Immediately after resection, surgical brain or tumor specimens were cryofrozen in liquid nitrogen, with peripheral blood cells collected concurrently. Between the V and J ends, shortened by 0 bases and 1 base respectively, the junction contains 9 bases. CDR3 length: 15 amino acids, cysteine to phenylalanine. Only the CDR3 DNA stays, 45 bases, in frame from base 1. The germline V gene provides CDR1 SGHAT and CDR2 FQNNGV. This clonotype was sampled from a human donor with low-grade glioma or glioblastoma, undergoing nonglioma brain surgery, or in good health (not recorded which). This receptor chain uses TRBV11-2 and TRBJ2-5, with TRBD2 perhaps the D gene, on 6 matching bases. What was sequenced was glioma tissue, nonneoplastic brain tissue, or PBMCs (not recorded which). DNA sequence: TGTGCCAGCAGCTTAGACCGGGGGTCCCAAGAGACCCAGTACTTC. This gives the protein CASSLDRGSQETQYF.